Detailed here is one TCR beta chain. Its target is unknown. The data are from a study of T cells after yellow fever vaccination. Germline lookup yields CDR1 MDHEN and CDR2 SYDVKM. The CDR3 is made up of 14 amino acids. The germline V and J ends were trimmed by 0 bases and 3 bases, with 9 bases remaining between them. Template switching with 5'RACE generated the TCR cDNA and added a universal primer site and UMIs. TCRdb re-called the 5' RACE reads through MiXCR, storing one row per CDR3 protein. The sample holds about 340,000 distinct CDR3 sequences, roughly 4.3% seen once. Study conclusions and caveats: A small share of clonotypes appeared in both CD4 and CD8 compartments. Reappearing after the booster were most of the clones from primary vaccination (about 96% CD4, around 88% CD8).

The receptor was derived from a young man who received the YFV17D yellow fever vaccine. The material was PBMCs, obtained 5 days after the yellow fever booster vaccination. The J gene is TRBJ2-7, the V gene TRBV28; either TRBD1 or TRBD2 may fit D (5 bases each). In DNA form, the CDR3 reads TGTGCCAGCAGTTTATGGGGGGAAGGCTACGAGCAGTACGTC. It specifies CASSLWGEGYEQYV.